This T cell receptor beta chain originates from a study of blood T cell repertoires in COVID-19. The method was immunoSEQ multiplex PCR; TCRdb's version includes in-frame clones alone and lacks a portion of them. The profile shows about 240,000 clones, roughly 76% of them singletons. The TCR sequence derives from a woman at least 80 years old with COVID-19, enrolled during active disease. The material sequenced was peripheral blood.

The CDR3 sequence is CASSVDSRNQETQYF. As DNA, the CDR3 is TGTGCCAGCAGCGTGGACTCTAGGAATCAAGAGACCCAGTACTTC. This chain uses TRBV5-4 with TRBJ2-5; D is possibly TRBD2 (5 bases). From germline, CDR1 is SGHNT and CDR2 YYREEE (reference sequence). The V end lost 4 bases, the J end lost 2 bases, and 15 bases lay between the germline ends. The CDR3 sequence is 15 residues long.